Detailed here is one T cell receptor (beta chain). V lost 5 bases and J lost 0, with 16 bases in between. CDR1 SGHVS and CDR2 FNYEAQ come from the germline V gene. The CDR3 loop spans 16 amino acids. TCRdb re-derived calls from the RT-PCR reads in MiXCR, one entry per CDR3 protein. The top ten hold roughly 3.9% of the sample, which has about 680,000 distinct CDR3 sequences, about 14% seen once. The sequence came from a female donor in good health, serving as a healthy control. Sequencing was done on a sample of memory CD4+ T cells from blood. The chain joins TRBV7-6 to TRBJ1-1; possibly TRBD1 for D (6 bases). For the CDR3, the DNA is TGTGCCAGCAGCCCAGCCCGGGGGGCCGTGAACACTGAAGCTTTCTTT. Translation gives CASSPARGAVNTEAFF.